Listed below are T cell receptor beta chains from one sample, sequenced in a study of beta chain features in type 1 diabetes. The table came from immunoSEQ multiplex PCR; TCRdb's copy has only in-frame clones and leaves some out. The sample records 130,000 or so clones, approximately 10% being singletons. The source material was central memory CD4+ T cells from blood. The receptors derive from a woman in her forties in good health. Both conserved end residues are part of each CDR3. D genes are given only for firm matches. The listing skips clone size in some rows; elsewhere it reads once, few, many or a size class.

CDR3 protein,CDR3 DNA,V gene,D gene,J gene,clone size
CASSLEGAQTYEQYF,TGTGCCAGCAGTTTGGAGGGGGCGCAAACCTACGAGCAGTACTTC,TRBV6-1,.,TRBJ2-7,few
CSVEGGEEQFF,TGCAGCGTTGAAGGGGGAGAGGAGCAGTTCTTC,TRBV29-1,.,TRBJ2-1,many
CASTATPGGEQYF,TGTGCCAGCACCGCGACCCCCGGGGGCGAGCAGTACTTC,TRBV14,.,TRBJ2-7,.
CASSYQGRGYTF,TGTGCCAGCAGTTACCAGGGTCGAGGCTACACCTTC,TRBV6-5,.,TRBJ1-2,many
CASRAGGPETQYF,TGTGCCAGTAGAGCGGGGGGGCCAGAGACGCAGTATTTT,TRBV2,TRBD2,TRBJ2-3,many
CASSERVLPSGANVLTF,TGTGCCAGCAGTGAGCGCGTACTCCCTTCTGGGGCCAACGTCCTGACTTTC,TRBV6-4,.,TRBJ2-6,.
CASSKALVTTNTGELFF,TGTGCCAGCAGCAAAGCCTTGGTGACTACGAACACCGGGGAGCTGTTTTTT,TRBV21-1,.,TRBJ2-2,few
CAISAGTATYEQYF,TGTGCCATCAGTGCCGGGACAGCTACATACGAGCAGTACTTC,TRBV10-3,TRBD1,TRBJ2-7,many
CSVVQTLGANVLTF,TGCAGCGTTGTTCAGACTCTGGGGGCCAACGTCCTGACTTTC,TRBV29-1,.,TRBJ2-6,many
CASSQTSGGDEQFF,TGTGCCAGCAGTCAGACTAGCGGGGGCGATGAGCAGTTCTTC,TRBV6-5,TRBD2,TRBJ2-1,.
CASTDRIPYEQYF,TGTGCCAGCACGGACAGGATACCCTACGAGCAGTACTTC,TRBV28,TRBD1,TRBJ2-7,.
CASSGRTGLMDQPQHF,TGTGCCAGCAGTGGGAGGACAGGGCTGATGGATCAGCCCCAGCATTTT,TRBV6-6,TRBD1,TRBJ1-5,.
CASRLQGSEYGYTF,TGCGCCAGCAGACTACAGGGTTCGGAATATGGCTACACCTTC,TRBV5-1,.,TRBJ1-2,.
CASSVDMVEQGDLLSYEQYF,TGTGCCAGCAGCGTAGATATGGTAGAGCAGGGGGATCTCCTCTCCTACGAGCAGTACTTC,TRBV9,TRBD1,TRBJ2-7,few
CASSEIQGPNTEAFF,TGTGCCAGCAGTGAAATACAGGGGCCGAACACTGAAGCTTTCTTT,TRBV2,TRBD1,TRBJ1-1,few
CASSLGGQGAGQPQHF,TGTGCCAGCAGCTTAGGGGGACAGGGGGCAGGGCAGCCCCAGCATTTT,TRBV7-9,TRBD1,TRBJ1-5,.
CASSSVTGGRQPQHF,TGTGCCAGCAGCTCGGTAACAGGGGGCCGCCAGCCCCAGCATTTT,TRBV7-2,TRBD1,TRBJ1-5,few
CASSRTGTGGTEAFF,TGTGCCAGCTCACGCACCGGGACAGGGGGCACTGAAGCTTTCTTT,TRBV18,TRBD1,TRBJ1-1,many
CASSQDSGGKNIQYF,TGCGCCAGCAGCCAAGATTCGGGGGGCAAAAACATTCAGTACTTC,TRBV4-3,TRBD2,TRBJ2-4,few
CASSMSWGPGQGWGNEQFF,TGTGCCAGTAGTATGTCGTGGGGCCCAGGACAGGGGTGGGGTAATGAGCAGTTCTTC,TRBV19,TRBD1,TRBJ2-1,few
CASSLAKGQGASDTF,TGCGCCAGCAGCTTGGCCAAGGGACAGGGGGCTTCGGACACCTTC,TRBV5-1,TRBD1,TRBJ1-2,.
CAIPRGAGTEAFF,TGTGCCATCCCCCGGGGGGCAGGGACTGAAGCTTTCTTT,TRBV5-4,.,TRBJ1-1,few
CAITEGGTDTQYF,TGTGCCATCACCGAGGGGGGCACAGATACGCAGTATTTT,TRBV10-3,.,TRBJ2-3,few
CASSLADGKPQHF,TGTGCCAGCAGCTTAGCGGACGGGAAGCCCCAGCATTTT,TRBV7-8,.,TRBJ1-5,.
CASIDNSGANVLTF,TGTGCCAGCATCGACAACTCTGGGGCCAACGTCCTGACTTTC,TRBV2,.,TRBJ2-6,.
CASSQVLVGSQAENEKLFF,TGTGCCAGCAGCCAAGTGTTAGTGGGCAGCCAAGCCGAAAATGAAAAACTGTTTTTT,TRBV7-4,.,TRBJ1-4,.
CASSLKSFNEKLFF,TGTGCCAGCAGTTTAAAAAGCTTTAATGAAAAACTGTTTTTT,TRBV28,.,TRBJ1-4,few
CASSGQVGRNQPQHF,TGTGCCAGCAGTGGACAGGTGGGAAGGAATCAGCCCCAGCATTTT,TRBV2,.,TRBJ1-5,.
CASRPYGEEGETQYF,TGTGCCAGCAGGCCGTATGGGGAGGAAGGGGAGACCCAGTACTTC,TRBV11-2,.,TRBJ2-5,few
CASRETGRGYTF,TGTGCCAGCAGGGAAACAGGGCGCGGCTACACCTTC,TRBV6-5,.,TRBJ1-2,.
CASSLNPRTALTGELFF,TGTGCCAGCAGCTTAAATCCCCGGACAGCCCTCACCGGGGAGCTGTTTTTT,TRBV11-2,.,TRBJ2-2,few
CASPMGGSSYEQYF,TGCGCCAGCCCAATGGGGGGGAGCTCCTACGAGCAGTACTTC,TRBV23-1,TRBD2,TRBJ2-7,.
CASSFVGAGGTREQFF,TGTGCCAGCAGCTTTGTCGGAGCGGGGGGCACCAGGGAGCAGTTCTTC,TRBV7-2,TRBD2,TRBJ2-1,many
CASSRGGGFYEQYF,TGTGCCAGCAGCCGTGGGGGAGGGTTTTACGAGCAGTACTTC,TRBV6-5,TRBD2,TRBJ2-7,.
CASRSRQVVENEQFF,TGTGCCAGCAGATCCCGCCAGGTAGTGGAAAATGAGCAGTTCTTC,TRBV6-5,.,TRBJ2-1,many
CASTNRGTSNYGYTF,TGTGCCAGTACCAACAGGGGGACCTCTAACTATGGCTACACCTTC,TRBV19,TRBD1,TRBJ1-2,.
CASSEAGRVGRQPQHF,TGTGCCAGCAGCGAAGCGGGCAGGGTCGGGCGTCAGCCCCAGCATTTT,TRBV7-2,.,TRBJ1-5,few
CASSLRLAGFYEQYF,TGTGCCAGCAGTTTACGACTAGCGGGGTTCTACGAGCAGTACTTC,TRBV27,TRBD2,TRBJ2-7,.
CASSFLGGGAPTDTQYF,TGTGCCAGCAGCTTCCTGGGTGGGGGGGCCCCCACAGATACGCAGTATTTT,TRBV11-2,.,TRBJ2-3,few
CASSPGVPGELFF,TGTGCCAGCAGTCCCGGAGTTCCCGGGGAGCTGTTTTTT,TRBV6-5,.,TRBJ2-2,.
CASSGGTGYGYTF,TGTGCCAGCAGCGGGGGGACCGGGTATGGCTACACCTTC,TRBV7-8,.,TRBJ1-2,.